Shown below are 27 T cell receptor beta chains from a single sample sequenced in a study of graft-versus-host responses after intestinal transplantation listed by TCRdb under 2021. To isolate intraepithelial and lamina propria lymphocytes from graft specimens, dithiothreitol, EDTA incubations and collagenase D digestion were used. Libraries were built with the immunoSEQ multiplex PCR assay. Held by TCRdb, this immuneACCESS table contains in-frame sequences only and omits some clones. Under half of the omission traces to an unresolved V gene where checked; the cause of the rest is unknown. The sample has some 66,000 clones on record, under 90% of them singletons. Around 1.8% of the sample is held by the ten biggest clonotypes. Sequencing used ileum tissue, obtained 350 to 400 days after transplant. The receptors here all came from a human patient who received an intestinal transplant, so some T cells may come from the graft donor.

This rearrangement joins TRBV28 to TRBJ2-1; 11 nucleotides align to TRBD2. CDR3 length equals 15 residues. CDR1 is MDHEN and CDR2 is SYDVKM in the germline V gene. V gave up 2 bases and J gave up 6 bases; unmatched junction bases: 3. For the CDR3, the DNA is TGTGCCAGCAGTTTAACTAGCGGGAGAACCAATGAGCAGTTCTTC. This codes for CASSLTSGRTNEQFF.

This chain links TRBV5-1 with TRBJ1-3, with 7 bases that match TRBD1. CDR1 SGHRS and CDR2 YFSETQ come from the germline V gene. The CDR3 loop spans 15 amino acids. V trimming: 2 bases; J trimming: 8 bases; junction bases outside the gene matches: 10. The CDR3 sequence is CASSFVGGGTDTIYF. The CDR3 DNA reads TGCGCCAGCAGCTTCGTAGGGGGCGGCACGGACACCATATATTTT.

This clone appeared a single time. The chain employs TRBV5-1 and TRBJ1-2; TRBD1 is a possible D gene (5 bases). The CDR3 totals 14 residues. V was clipped by 0 bases and J by 5 bases, with 11 bases between them. CDR1 is SGHRS and CDR2 is YFSETQ in the germline V gene. The chain's CDR3 is CASSLDEGWYGYTF. The CDR3 DNA reads as TGCGCCAGCAGCTTGGATGAGGGGTGGTATGGCTACACCTTC.

The sample holds a few counts of this clone. V is TRBV5-5 and J is TRBJ1-1; D gene unclear. This CDR3 region has 12 residues. Trimming took off 1 base at V and 3 bases at J, with 4 bases between the two ends. Germline loops: CDR1 SGHKS, CDR2 YYEKEE (reference sequence). CDR3 in amino acids: CASSLQDTEAFF. The CDR3 DNA reads as TGTGCCAGCAGCTTGCAGGACACTGAAGCTTTCTTT.

The chain employs TRBV4-1 and TRBJ2-4; a weak D match, TRBD1 (6 bases). V lost 4 bases, J lost 5 bases, and 15 bases lay in between. CDR1 and CDR2 (germline): MGHRA, YSYEKL. This CDR3 contains 15 residues. CDR3 protein: CASSPRTVNQNIQYF. The CDR3 DNA follows: TGCGCCAGCAGCCCGAGGACAGTCAATCAAAACATTCAGTACTTC.

The gene calls are TRBV28 and TRBJ2-7; no clear D. Trimming left V 5 bases short and J 6 bases short, with 5 bases between. The germline CDR1 and CDR2 sequences are MDHEN and SYDVKM. The length of the CDR3 is 10 residues. CDR3 nucleotides: TGTGCCAGCAGTCAAGGCGAGCAGTACTTC. Its translation is CASSQGEQYF.

The genes are TRBV18 and TRBJ2-3; D is unresolved. In germline, CDR1 is KGHSH, CDR2 LQKENI. The V and J ends lost 4 bases and 9 bases respectively, with 8 bases between them. CDR3 length: 11 residues. CDR3 coding DNA: TGTGCCAGCTCACAGGATGACACGCAGTATTTT. Translating gives CASSQDDTQYF.

This clone appeared once. The V call is TRBV18, the J call TRBJ2-2; the D gene is possibly TRBD2 (6 bases). The CDR3 loop spans 15 amino acids. Germline assignment: CDR1 KGHSH and CDR2 LQKENI. Trimming took 3 bases from V and 5 from J, leaving 13 bases between them. CDR3 residues: CASSPTGVGTGELFF. DNA for the CDR3: TGTGCCAGCTCACCGACGGGAGTAGGTACCGGGGAGCTGTTTTTT. Using reference TRBV18 and TRBJ2-2 for the parts outside the CDR3, the full variable domain is NAGVMQNPRHLVRRRGQEARLRCSPMKGHSHVYWYRQLPEEGLKFMVYLQKENIIDESGMPKERFSAEFPKEGPSILRIQQVVRGDSAAYFCASSPTGVGTGELFFGEGSRLTVL.

V usage is TRBV2 and J usage is TRBJ1-5; D is unclear. The V end was cut by 5 bases, the J end by 5 bases, with 7 bases between. The CDR3 spans 12 residues. CDR1 SNHLY and CDR2 FYNNEI come from the germline V gene. For the CDR3, the DNA is TGTGCCAGCAGTCAGACCGATCAGCCCCAGCATTTT. It translates to CASSQTDQPQHF.

V and J are TRBV2 and TRBJ1-1; 7 bases fit TRBD1. The V and J ends lost 7 bases and 1 base, in that order; junction bases with no gene match: 9. Germline V gene lookup returns CDR1 SNHLY and CDR2 FYNNEI. The length of the CDR3 is 15 residues. The CDR3 loop is CASTGRGLRNTEAFF. CDR3 in DNA: TGTGCCAGCACGGGGAGGGGGCTACGGAACACTGAAGCTTTCTTT.

This clone was seen a few times. The chain has TRBV9 and TRBJ2-5; D possibly corresponds to TRBD2 (7 bases). The CDR3 has 14 residues. V lost 4 bases and J lost 4, with 14 bases in between. Germline loops: CDR1 SGDLS, CDR2 YYNGEE. CDR3 bases: TGTGCCAGCAGCAGAGGGGGGGAAGTAGAGACCCAGTACTTC. Its protein product is CASSRGGEVETQYF. The entire variable domain, with the rest obtained from reference TRBV9 and TRBJ2-5, is as follows: DSGVTQTPKHLITATGQRVTLRCSPRSGDLSVYWYQQSLDQGLQFLIQYYNGEERAKGNILERFSAQQFPDLHSELNLSSLELGDSALYFCASSRGGEVETQYFGPGTRLLVL.

This sequence joins TRBV15 and TRBJ2-7, with 13 nucleotides matching TRBD2. The CDR3 is 16 residues long. After removal of 3 bases from V and 6 bases from J, the junction contained 8 bases not matched to a gene. From germline, CDR1 is LNHNV and CDR2 YYDKDF (reference sequence). CDR3 sequence reads: CATSSRTSGSLGEQYF. CDR3 nucleotides: TGTGCCACCAGCAGCCGGACTAGCGGGAGTTTGGGCGAGCAGTACTTC.

The table lists this clone with a count of one. The V call is TRBV5-6, the J call TRBJ2-7; D gene uncertain. There are 16 residues in the CDR3. Trimming stripped 6 bases from V and 2 bases from J, with 21 bases between. Germline V gene lookup returns CDR1 SGHDT and CDR2 YYEEEE. The CDR3 region is CASTERSGSPTYEQYF. CDR3 nucleotides: TGTGCCAGCACCGAACGGTCAGGAAGCCCCACCTACGAGCAGTACTTC.

The CDR3, as DNA: TGTGCCAGCAGTTTCGGAATACAGGGGAATGGCTACACCTTC. Encoded protein: CASSFGIQGNGYTF. This rearrangement joins TRBV6-5 to TRBJ1-2; the match to TRBD1 covers 7 bases. Germline values: CDR1 MNHEY, CDR2 SVGAGI. CDR3 length: 14 amino acids. V was pared by 4 bases and J by 6 bases, with 8 bases of the junction left unmatched.

V gene TRBV9 combines with J gene TRBJ2-1, with D unclear. Trimming stripped 3 bases from V and 0 bases from J, with 4 bases between. Germline lookup yields CDR1 SGDLS and CDR2 YYNGEE. This CDR3 has 13 residues. In DNA, the CDR3 is TGTGCCAGCAGCGGGAGCTCCTACAATGAGCAGTTCTTC. It is translated as CASSGSSYNEQFF.

The rearrangement uses TRBV23-1 and TRBJ1-5; TRBD1 aligns across 10 bases. TRBV23-1 is placed among ORFs of uncertain function. The CDR3 is 17 amino acids. Trimming cost V 0 bases and J 4 bases; bases outside gene matches: 6. As DNA, the CDR3 is TGCGCCAGCAGTCAATCGAAGGGACAGGGGCTTAATCAGCCCCAGCATTTT. Its protein product is CASSQSKGQGLNQPQHF.

This chain uses TRBV25-1 with TRBJ2-7, with TRBD1 identical over 8 bases. This CDR3 spans 14 amino acids. CDR1 is MGHDK, CDR2 SYGVNS, per germline. V gave up 3 bases and J gave up 5 bases; unmatched junction bases: 6. CDR3: CASSETGEVDEQYF. DNA of the CDR3: TGTGCCAGCAGTGAGACAGGGGAGGTCGACGAGCAGTACTTC.

The chain joins TRBV2 to TRBJ2-3; possibly TRBD2 for D (5 bases). The CDR3 is made up of 14 amino acids. Per the germline V gene, CDR1 is SNHLY and CDR2 is FYNNEI. Trimming stripped 4 bases from V and 2 bases from J, with 10 bases between. CDR3 residues: CASSASISTDTQYF. The DNA of the CDR3 is TGTGCCAGCAGTGCTAGCATCTCCACAGATACGCAGTATTTT.

J is TRBJ1-6 and V is TRBV28, with 7 bases identical to TRBD1. Germline CDR1 MDHEN, CDR2 SYDVKM. V shed 7 bases, J shed 4 bases, and the junction held 7 bases outside the gene matches. The CDR3 has 15 residues. As DNA, the CDR3 is TGTGCCAGCAATGTACCGGGACAGTATAATTCACCCCTCCACTTT. Translating it yields CASNVPGQYNSPLHF. The whole variable domain, remainder taken from reference TRBV28 and TRBJ1-6, is DVKVTQSSRYLVKRTGEKVFLECVQDMDHENMFWYRQDPGLGLRLIYFSYDVKMKEKGDIPEGYSVSREKKERFSLILESASTNQTSMYLCASNVPGQYNSPLHFGNGTRLTVT.

The gene calls are TRBV5-1 and TRBJ2-7; the D is unclear. Trimming left V 0 bases short and J 4 bases short, with 5 bases between. This CDR3 is built from 12 residues. The germline V gene encodes CDR1 SGHRS and CDR2 YFSETQ. CDR3 region: CASSLGAYEQYF. CDR3 DNA: TGCGCCAGCAGCTTGGGAGCTTACGAGCAGTACTTC.

The chain couples TRBV25-1 to TRBJ2-5; D is possibly TRBD2 (5 bases). The CDR3 sequence is 14 residues long. Trimming shortened V by 5 bases and J by 2 bases, and 12 bases separated the two germline ends. Per the germline V gene, CDR1 is MGHDK and CDR2 is SYGVNS. The chain's CDR3 is CASSSHAGQETQYF. CDR3 DNA sequence: TGTGCCAGCAGTTCCCACGCGGGTCAAGAGACCCAGTACTTC.

By share, this clone counts as medium-sized. The rearrangement links TRBV6-4 to TRBJ1-1, with no clear D. This CDR3 has 13 residues. Germline values: CDR1 MRHNA, CDR2 SNTAGT. Trimming took 4 bases from V and 2 from J, leaving 8 bases between them. CDR3 bases: TGTGCCAGCAGTGTACAGATAAACACTGAAGCTTTCTTT. Residues: CASSVQINTEAFF.

The V and J genes are TRBV7-7 and TRBJ2-2; 11 nucleotides align to TRBD2. Losses at the gene ends were 4 bases for V and 2 bases for J; bases not matched to a gene: 9. Per germline, CDR1 SSHAT and CDR2 FNYEAQ (reference sequence). The CDR3 is 18 amino acids. The CDR3 spells CASSSILAGGPNTGELFF. In nucleotides, the CDR3 is TGTGCCAGCAGCTCCATCCTAGCGGGGGGACCTAACACCGGGGAGCTGTTTTTT. The complete variable domain, with remaining parts taken from reference TRBV7-7 and TRBJ2-2, reads GAGVSQSPRYKVTKRGQDVTLRCDPISSHATLYWYQQALGQGPEFLTYFNYEAQPDKSGLPSDRFSAERPEGSISTLTIQRTEQRDSAMYRCASSSILAGGPNTGELFFGEGSRLTVL.

This chain uses TRBV11-2 with TRBJ2-7, with TRBD2 matching 11 bases. V trimming: 1 base; J trimming: 4 bases; junction bases outside the gene matches: 3. Germline V lookup: CDR1 SGHAT, CDR2 FQNNGV. The CDR3 runs 15 residues. As DNA, the CDR3 is TGTGCCAGCAGCTTAGGACTAGCGGGAAGGTACGAGCAGTACTTC. This translates into CASSLGLAGRYEQYF.

The chain uses TRBV6-1 and TRBJ2-1, with D unclear. V lost 2 bases and J 6 bases, leaving 8 bases between the germline ends. The CDR3 contains 13 residues. CDR1 and CDR2 (germline): MNHNS, SASEGT. DNA for the CDR3: TGTGCCAGCAGTGAATTATACTCCAATGAGCAGTTCTTC. Its translation is CASSELYSNEQFF.

The chain links TRBV6-6 to TRBJ1-4; D may be TRBD1 (5 bases). The CDR3 runs to 14 residues. The V end lost 4 bases, the J end lost 10 bases, and 16 bases lay between the germline ends. From germline, CDR1 is MNHNY and CDR2 SVGAGI (reference sequence). CDR3 in amino acids: CASSSVLGDSKLFF. DNA of the CDR3: TGTGCCAGCAGTTCCGTCCTAGGGGACTCAAAACTGTTTTTT.

CDR3 coding DNA: TGCGCCAGCAGCATGGGTCTTTCCTACGAGCAGTACTTC. As protein: CASSMGLSYEQYF. The rearrangement uses TRBV5-1 and TRBJ2-7; no firm D call. Trimming took 4 bases from V and 1 from J, leaving 9 bases between them. Germline lookup yields CDR1 SGHRS and CDR2 YFSETQ. This CDR3 comprises 13 residues.